Each of the 24 T cell receptor beta chains below was sequenced from the same sample in a study of PD-1 blockade in classical Hodgkin lymphoma. Sequencing was performed with immunoSEQ multiplex PCR; in TCRdb, only in-frame clones are kept and a portion is missing. Here the sample spans approximately 90,000 clones, 83% being singletons. The sample's time point: cycle 4 day 1 (C4D1), after five to seven weeks of nivolumab. Brentuximab vedotin exposure varied, and every patient relapsed after autologous stem cell transplantation. Specimen: peripheral blood mononuclear cells (PBMCs), collected before the fourth cycle of nivolumab. These receptors all come from a human donor with classical Hodgkin lymphoma.

This clone turned up a few times. The chain couples TRBV7-9 to TRBJ2-7, with no clear D. Germline CDR1 is SEHNR and CDR2 is FQNEAQ (reference sequence). The CDR3 is 11 amino acids. V gave up 10 bases and J gave up 4 bases, with 11 bases separating them. CDR3 residues: CAILFGYEQYF. For the CDR3, the DNA is TGTGCCATCCTCTTTGGGTACGAGCAGTACTTC.

The rearrangement joins TRBV30 to TRBJ1-2, with 8 positions matching TRBD1. The CDR3 is 13 residues long. Trimming took 0 bases from V and 9 from J; bases not matched to a gene: 6. Germline-derived CDR1 and CDR2 are GTSNPN and SVGIG (reference sequence). The CDR3 reads CAWSVSAGGRYTF. CDR3 DNA sequence: TGTGCCTGGAGTGTATCGGCAGGGGGCCGCTACACCTTC. Looking up the rest from reference TRBV30 and TRBJ1-2 gives the full variable domain: SQTIHQWPATLVQPVGSPLSLECTVEGTSNPNLYWYRQAAGRGLQLLFYSVGIGQISSEVPQNLSASRPQDRQFILSSKKLLLSDSGFYLCAWSVSAGGRYTFGSGTRLTVV.

This chain connects TRBV11-2 to TRBJ2-7; D ambiguous. With 5 bases removed from V and 6 bases from J, the gap between germline ends came to 8 bases. CDR3 length: 11 amino acids. Germline V lookup: CDR1 SGHAT, CDR2 FQNNGV. The CDR3 protein is CASSPRAEQYF. The DNA for the CDR3 is TGTGCCAGCAGCCCCCGTGCCGAGCAGTACTTC.

The rearrangement joins TRBV2 to TRBJ1-1; no firm D call. The ends were cut back, 5 bases at V and 2 bases at J, with 15 bases in the middle. Germline-derived CDR1 and CDR2 are SNHLY and FYNNEI. There are 15 residues in the CDR3. The CDR3 sequence: CASSFTGTGNTEAFF. CDR3 DNA sequence: TGTGCCAGCAGTTTTACGGGTACCGGAAACACTGAAGCTTTCTTT.

The chain is built from TRBV5-1 and TRBJ1-4; D might be TRBD1 (5 bases). V was pared by 9 bases and J by 5 bases, with 17 bases between. Germline V gene data show CDR1 as SGHRS and CDR2 as YFSETQ. The CDR3 consists of 14 residues. The CDR3 reads CATANEGRNEKLFF. The DNA of the CDR3 is TGCGCCACAGCGAATGAGGGGAGGAATGAAAAACTGTTTTTT.

The sample holds a few counts of this clone. The V call is TRBV10-3, the J call TRBJ2-7; 7 bases match TRBD2. This CDR3 region has 14 residues. Germline trimming cut 4 bases from V and 0 bases from J; bases unmatched to any gene: 3. The germline CDR1 and CDR2 sequences are ENHRY and SYGVKD. The CDR3 sequence is CAISAAGSSYEQYF. As DNA, the CDR3 is TGTGCCATCAGTGCAGCGGGAAGCTCCTACGAGCAGTACTTC.

The V and J genes are TRBV6-6 and TRBJ1-2; D uncertain. This CDR3 spans 15 amino acids. V dropped 2 bases and J dropped 7 bases, with 17 bases sitting between them. Germline V gene data show CDR1 as MNHNY and CDR2 as SVGAGI (reference sequence). The CDR3: CASSYPTADWGGYTF. In DNA, the CDR3 is TGTGCCAGCAGTTACCCCACGGCGGACTGGGGTGGCTACACCTTC.

This chain connects TRBV19 to TRBJ1-5, with D unclear. This CDR3 spans 15 amino acids. Per the germline V gene, CDR1 is LNHDA and CDR2 is SQIVND (reference sequence). The germline V and J ends were trimmed by 4 bases and 4 bases, with 14 bases remaining between them. CDR3: CASSTNADRNQPQHF. The CDR3 DNA is TGTGCCAGTAGTACGAATGCGGACCGTAATCAGCCCCAGCATTTT.

This clone was observed a single time. The rearrangement joins TRBV29-1 to TRBJ1-2, with 12 bases identical to TRBD1. The CDR3 consists of 15 residues. V lost 2 bases, J lost 7 bases, and 8 bases stayed unmatched. The germline gives CDR1 SQVTM, CDR2 ANQGSEA. CDR3 nucleotides: TGCAGCGTTGAAAAGGGGACAGGGGGCGGCTCTGGCTACACCTTC. It encodes CSVEKGTGGGSGYTF.

This chain connects TRBV27 to TRBJ2-7; 13 nucleotides line up with TRBD2. The CDR3 has 14 amino acids. Germline-derived CDR1 and CDR2 are MNHEY and SMNVEV (reference sequence). Trimming at V came to 4 bases and at J to 11 bases, leaving 8 bases not matched to a gene. CDR3 nucleotides: TGTGCCAGCAGTTCTAGGACTAGCGGGAGCCGCGAGTACTTC. This encodes CASSSRTSGSREYF.

This clone was observed once. This rearrangement joins TRBV19 to TRBJ2-1; no clear D. V was pared by 4 bases and J by 2 bases, with 12 bases between. Per germline, CDR1 LNHDA and CDR2 SQIVND (reference sequence). The CDR3 is made up of 15 amino acids. The CDR3 coding sequence is TGTGCCAGTAGTAGTCGGGCAGGAGCCTACAATGAGCAGTTCTTC. Protein sequence: CASSSRAGAYNEQFF.

There are many counts of this clone. The chain joins TRBV7-8 to TRBJ1-2, with a tentative D call TRBD1 (5 bases). V was clipped by 5 bases and J by 4 bases, with 11 bases between them. The CDR3 totals 13 residues. CDR1 SGHVS and CDR2 FQNEAQ come from the germline V gene. The CDR3, as DNA: TGTGCCAGCAGCCCGAGGGGTAGCTATGGCTACACCTTC. It codes for CASSPRGSYGYTF.

The gene calls are TRBV25-1 and TRBJ2-1, with D unclear. Germline values: CDR1 MGHDK, CDR2 SYGVNS. There are 13 residues in the CDR3. The ends were cut back, 4 bases at V and 6 bases at J, with 10 bases in the middle. CDR3 in DNA: TGTGCCAGCAGTGGCCCAGTAACCAATGAGCAGTTCTTC. Residues: CASSGPVTNEQFF. The whole variable domain, filled in from reference TRBV25-1 and TRBJ2-1, reads EADIYQTPRYLVIGTGKKITLECSQTMGHDKMYWYQQDPGMELHLIHYSYGVNSTEKGDLSSESTVSRIRTEHFPLTLESARPSHTSQYLCASSGPVTNEQFFGPGTRLTVL.

V and J are TRBV9 and TRBJ2-5, with 14 bases fitting TRBD2. The CDR3 has 16 amino acids. The V and J ends lost 4 bases and 4 bases, in that order; junction bases with no gene match: 6. Germline assignment: CDR1 SGDLS and CDR2 YYNGEE. The CDR3 sequence is CASSPGTSGSGETQYF. Here the CDR3 DNA reads TGTGCCAGCAGCCCTGGGACTAGCGGGAGTGGAGAGACCCAGTACTTC.

The J gene is TRBJ2-2, the V gene TRBV30, with a possible D match to TRBD2 (6 bases). The length of the CDR3 is 14 residues. V dropped 3 bases and J dropped 6 bases, with 14 bases sitting between them. The germline V gene has CDR1 GTSNPN and CDR2 SVGIG (reference sequence). For the CDR3, the DNA is TGTGCCTGGAGGGGGGGTATAGAGTCCGGGGAGCTGTTTTTT. Its protein is CAWRGGIESGELFF.

This clone was detected a few times. V and J are TRBV5-1 and TRBJ2-1, with 7 bases matching TRBD1. J gave up 5 bases and V 4 bases, and 3 bases lay outside the gene matches. The CDR3 is 13 amino acids. The germline V gene encodes CDR1 SGHRS and CDR2 YFSETQ. CDR3 coding DNA: TGCGCCAGCAGCCTGGACAGGAACAATGAGCAGTTCTTC. This codes for CASSLDRNNEQFF.

The chain combines TRBV19 with TRBJ2-2; D might be TRBD1 (6 bases). Germline-derived CDR1 and CDR2 are LNHDA and SQIVND (reference sequence). The CDR3 loop spans 15 amino acids. V was clipped by 5 bases and J by 2 bases, with 12 bases between them. CDR3 amino acids: CASSWGLANTGELFF. CDR3 sequence (DNA): TGTGCCAGTAGTTGGGGGCTAGCTAACACCGGGGAGCTGTTTTTT.

V and J are TRBV4-1 and TRBJ2-3, with D possibly TRBD1 on 6 matching bases. V lost 3 bases and J 6 bases, leaving 13 bases between the germline ends. This CDR3 contains 14 residues. Germline V CDR1 and CDR2: MGHRA, YSYEKL. This chain's CDR3 is CASSQVGGEDTQYF. The CDR3 nucleotides are TGCGCCAGCAGCCAGGTAGGGGGAGAGGATACGCAGTATTTT.

The J gene is TRBJ1-2, the V gene TRBV28, with 7 nucleotides matching TRBD1. Germline V gene lookup returns CDR1 MDHEN and CDR2 SYDVKM. The V segment lost 6 bases and the J segment 4 bases; nucleotides outside the gene matches: 5. This CDR3 is built from 13 residues. The CDR3 DNA reads as TGTGCCAGCAGCCTACAGGGGAGCTATGGCTACACCTTC. It translates to CASSLQGSYGYTF.

V usage is TRBV5-1 and J usage is TRBJ2-2; D is uncertain. V was shortened by 0 bases and J by 6 bases, with 9 bases between the two germline ends. The CDR3 spans 14 residues. CDR1 is SGHRS, CDR2 YFSETQ, per germline. CDR3 amino acids: CASSLEGHAGELFF. The CDR3, as DNA: TGCGCCAGCAGCTTGGAGGGTCACGCCGGGGAGCTGTTTTTT. Drawing the rest from reference TRBV5-1 and TRBJ2-2, the complete variable domain is KAGVTQTPRYLIKTRGQQVTLSCSPISGHRSVSWYQQTPGQGLQFLFEYFSETQRNKGNFPGRFSGRQFSNSRSEMNVSTLELGDSALYLCASSLEGHAGELFFGEGSRLTVL.

The chain joins TRBV19 to TRBJ2-5; D could derive from TRBD1 or TRBD2 (5 bases each). This CDR3 has 15 residues. CDR1 and CDR2 from the germline V gene are LNHDA and SQIVND (reference sequence). V was cut by 0 bases and J by 6 bases, with 14 bases left in between. CDR3 in amino acids: CASSIETGPGQTQYF. CDR3 nucleotide sequence: TGTGCCAGTAGTATAGAAACGGGCCCGGGGCAGACCCAGTACTTC.

In its sample, this clone was seen many times. The chain recombines TRBV9 with TRBJ2-2; no clear D. This CDR3 is 12 amino acids long. Germline V gene sequence: CDR1 SGDLS, CDR2 YYNGEE. V lost 1 base and J 4 bases, leaving 2 bases between the germline ends. The CDR3: CASSVSTGELFF. The CDR3 nucleotides are TGTGCCAGCAGCGTATCCACCGGGGAGCTGTTTTTT.

The gene calls are TRBV29-1 and TRBJ2-7; a weak D match, TRBD2 (5 bases). This CDR3 has 13 amino acids. Trimming shortened V by 4 bases and J by 2 bases, and 12 bases separated the two germline ends. Germline CDR1 SQVTM, CDR2 ANQGSEA. The CDR3 loop reads CSVVLDFPYEQYF. The CDR3, as DNA: TGCAGCGTTGTTTTGGACTTTCCCTACGAGCAGTACTTC.

There are a few counts of this clone. The rearrangement links TRBV2 to TRBJ1-1, with D perhaps matching TRBD1 (5 bases). This CDR3 contains 15 residues. CDR1 is SNHLY, CDR2 FYNNEI, per germline. V lost 3 bases to trimming and J lost 5 bases, with 16 bases between them. The CDR3 DNA is TGTGCCAGCAGTGAGACCGGGGCGCGGTGGACTGAAGCTTTCTTT. Translated, it gives CASSETGARWTEAFF.